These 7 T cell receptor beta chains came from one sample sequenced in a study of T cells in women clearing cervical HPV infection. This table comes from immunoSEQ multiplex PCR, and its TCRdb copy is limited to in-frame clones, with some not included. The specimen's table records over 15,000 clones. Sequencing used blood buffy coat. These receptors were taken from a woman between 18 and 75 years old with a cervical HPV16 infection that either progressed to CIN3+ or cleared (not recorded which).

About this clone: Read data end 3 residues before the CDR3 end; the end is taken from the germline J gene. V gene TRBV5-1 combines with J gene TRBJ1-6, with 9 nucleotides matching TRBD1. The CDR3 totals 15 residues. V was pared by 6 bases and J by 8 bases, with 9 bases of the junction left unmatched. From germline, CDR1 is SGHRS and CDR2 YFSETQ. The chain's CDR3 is CASKSTGGYDSPLHF. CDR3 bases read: TGCGCCAGCAAGTCGACAGGGGGATACGATTCACCC.

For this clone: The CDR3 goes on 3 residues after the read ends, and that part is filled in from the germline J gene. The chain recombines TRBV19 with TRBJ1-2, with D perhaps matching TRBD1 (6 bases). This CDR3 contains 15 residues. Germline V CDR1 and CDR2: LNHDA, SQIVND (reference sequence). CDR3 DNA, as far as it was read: TGTGCCAGTAGGAATATAGAGGGACACCTCCTAGGC. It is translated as CASRNIEGHLLG. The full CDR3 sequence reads CASRNIEGHLLGYTF.

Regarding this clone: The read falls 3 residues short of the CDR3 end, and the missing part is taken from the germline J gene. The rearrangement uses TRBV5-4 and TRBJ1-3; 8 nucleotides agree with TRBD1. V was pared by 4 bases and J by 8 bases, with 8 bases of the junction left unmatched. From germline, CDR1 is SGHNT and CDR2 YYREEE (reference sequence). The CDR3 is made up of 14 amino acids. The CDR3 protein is CASSPGQGRDTIYF. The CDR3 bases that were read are TGTGCCAGCAGCCCAGGACAGGGACGGGACACC.

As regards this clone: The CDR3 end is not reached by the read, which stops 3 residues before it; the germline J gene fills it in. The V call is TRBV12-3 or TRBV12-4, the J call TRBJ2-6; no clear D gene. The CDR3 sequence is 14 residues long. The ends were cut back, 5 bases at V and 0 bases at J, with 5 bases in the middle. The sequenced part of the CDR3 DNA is TGTGCCAGCAGTCCCCGCTCTGGGGCCAACGTC. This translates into CASSPRSGANV. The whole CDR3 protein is CASSPRSGANVLTF.

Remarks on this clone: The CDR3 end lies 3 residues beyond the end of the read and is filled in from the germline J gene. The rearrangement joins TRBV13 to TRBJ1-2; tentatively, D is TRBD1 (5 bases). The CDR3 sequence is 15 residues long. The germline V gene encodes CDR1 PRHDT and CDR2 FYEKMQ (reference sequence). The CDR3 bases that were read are TGTGCCAGCAGCTTAGGCTCAGAACCGGGGGGGGGC. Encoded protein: CASSLGSEPGGG. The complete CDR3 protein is CASSLGSEPGGGYTF. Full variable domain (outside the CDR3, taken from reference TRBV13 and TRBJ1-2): AAGVIQSPRHLIKEKRETATLKCYPIPRHDTVYWYQQGPGQDPQFLISFYEKMQSDKGSIPDRFSAQQFSDYHSELNMSSLELGDSALYFCASSLGSEPGGGYTFGSGTRLTVV.

CDR3 sequence: CASRGTGTANYGYTF. The covered CDR3 bases are TGTGCCAGCAGGGGGACAGGCACCGCTAACTATGGC. The V call is TRBV11-2, the J call TRBJ1-2; 8 nucleotides align to TRBD1. The CDR3 end is not reached by the read, which stops 3 residues before it; the germline J gene fills it in. The length of the CDR3 is 15 residues. Germline V gene sequence: CDR1 SGHAT, CDR2 FQNNGV. V was clipped by 6 bases and J by 0 bases; unmatched bases: 6.

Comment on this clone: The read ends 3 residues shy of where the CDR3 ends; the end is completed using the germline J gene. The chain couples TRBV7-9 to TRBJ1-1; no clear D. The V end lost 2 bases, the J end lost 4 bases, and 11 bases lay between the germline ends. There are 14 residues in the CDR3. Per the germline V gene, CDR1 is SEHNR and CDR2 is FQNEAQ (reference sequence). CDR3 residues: CASSLRRAGTEAFF. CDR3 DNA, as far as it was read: TGTGCCAGCAGCTTAAGACGGGCGGGCACTGAA.